The rows below give T cell receptor beta chains drawn from one sample of a study of shared clonotypes between healthy human individuals. Profiling relied on immunoSEQ multiplex PCR, and the TCRdb table lists in-frame clones only, not all of them. The sample carries millions of clones, about 92% recorded once. The sample was naive CD4+ T cells sorted from blood. The origin of the receptors is a man between 18 and 29 years old in good health. CDR3s include the opening cysteine and the closing phenylalanine or tryptophan. Each record gives: CDR3 DNA, CDR3 protein, clone size, D gene, J gene, V gene. D genes are given only for firm matches. Expanded clones get a size class; other rows say once, few or many, or leave the size out.

CDR3nt: TGTGCCAGCAGCACCGGACAGGGAGGCTACAATGAGCAGTTCTTC; CDR3aa: CASSTGQGGYNEQFF; abundance: .; d_gene: TRBD1; j_gene: TRBJ2-1; v_gene: TRBV7-9
CDR3nt: TGTGCCAGCAGCATGAGGACGCAATACAATGAGCAGTTCTTC; CDR3aa: CASSMRTQYNEQFF; abundance: .; d_gene: .; j_gene: TRBJ2-1; v_gene: TRBV5-4
CDR3nt: TGTGCCAGCAGCGTTGCCCTAGGACAGTCCACCGGGGAGCTGTTTTTT; CDR3aa: CASSVALGQSTGELFF; abundance: .; d_gene: .; j_gene: TRBJ2-2; v_gene: TRBV9
CDR3nt: TGTGCCAGCAGTGATTGGGACTTCTACAATGAGCAGTTCTTC; CDR3aa: CASSDWDFYNEQFF; abundance: .; d_gene: .; j_gene: TRBJ2-1; v_gene: TRBV21-1
CDR3nt: TGTGCCAGCAGTATTCGGGGCGTCCAGTACTTC; CDR3aa: CASSIRGVQYF; abundance: .; d_gene: .; j_gene: TRBJ2-7; v_gene: TRBV6-5
CDR3nt: TGTGCCAGCAGCCAGAGGCCCGGGGCCACTTTAGGGAATACGCAGTATTTT; CDR3aa: CASSQRPGATLGNTQYF; abundance: .; d_gene: .; j_gene: TRBJ2-3; v_gene: TRBV2
CDR3nt: TGTGCTAGTGGTTTTCTTCTAGACAATGAGCAGTTCTTC; CDR3aa: CASGFLLDNEQFF; abundance: .; d_gene: .; j_gene: TRBJ2-1; v_gene: TRBV12-5
CDR3nt: TGCAGCGTTAAATCAGGGATTTCCTACAATGAGCAGTTCTTC; CDR3aa: CSVKSGISYNEQFF; abundance: .; d_gene: .; j_gene: TRBJ2-1; v_gene: TRBV29-1
CDR3nt: TGTGCCAGCTCGTGGGGTTTAACTGAAGCTTTCTTT; CDR3aa: CASSWGLTEAFF; abundance: .; d_gene: .; j_gene: TRBJ1-1; v_gene: TRBV6-1
CDR3nt: TGTGCCAGCAGCCCGGGGTCTGGGGGCCAAGAGACCCAGTACTTC; CDR3aa: CASSPGSGGQETQYF; abundance: .; d_gene: .; j_gene: TRBJ2-5; v_gene: TRBV5-4
CDR3nt: TGTGCCTGGAGTGAGGGTTCACCTAGGGGAACCGGGGAGCTGTTTTTT; CDR3aa: CAWSEGSPRGTGELFF; abundance: .; d_gene: .; j_gene: TRBJ2-2; v_gene: TRBV30
CDR3nt: TGTGCCAGCAGTGACAGGACAGGGGGGAACTATGGCTACACCTTC; CDR3aa: CASSDRTGGNYGYTF; abundance: .; d_gene: TRBD1; j_gene: TRBJ1-2; v_gene: TRBV25-1
CDR3nt: TGTGCCTGGAGTGGTACAGGGGGAGCTAACTATGGCTACACCTTC; CDR3aa: CAWSGTGGANYGYTF; abundance: .; d_gene: TRBD1; j_gene: TRBJ1-2; v_gene: TRBV30
CDR3nt: TGTGCCAGCAGCTTGTTCATCTTTCCGGAAAATGAAAAACTGTTTTTT; CDR3aa: CASSLFIFPENEKLFF; abundance: few; d_gene: .; j_gene: TRBJ1-4; v_gene: TRBV5-6
CDR3nt: TGTGCAAGTCGCTTAGCCTGCGAGCAGTACTTC; CDR3aa: CASRLACEQYF; abundance: .; d_gene: .; j_gene: TRBJ2-7; v_gene: TRBV12-2